Listed below are T cell receptor beta chains from one sample, sequenced in a study of technical replicates of blood from a few donors. Here immunoSEQ multiplex PCR was the method, and the copy in TCRdb shows in-frame clones only, minus some. The sample consists of tens of thousands of clones, 90% to 97% of them appearing once. Sequencing used T cells isolated from PBMCs. These receptors all come from a human donor in good health. The CDR3 runs from the conserved cysteine through the conserved F or W. A D gene is named only where the DNA matches it firmly. Clone size is stated in some rows and not others, as once, few, many or a class when expanded.

cdr3_nt: TGTGCCACCGGCTTACGGGACAGGGATCAGCCCCAGCATTTT; cdr3_aa: CATGLRDRDQPQHF; clone_size: .; d_call: TRBD1; j_call: TRBJ1-5; v_call: TRBV10-3; cdr3_length: 14
cdr3_nt: TGTGCCAGCAGTTTTGCGCTAAATCAGCCCCAGCATTTT; cdr3_aa: CASSFALNQPQHF; clone_size: .; d_call: .; j_call: TRBJ1-5; v_call: TRBV27; cdr3_length: 13
cdr3_nt: TGCGCCAGCAGCCAAGTCAGTAGCGGGAGGCTCTATGAGCAGTTCTTC; cdr3_aa: CASSQVSSGRLYEQFF; clone_size: .; d_call: TRBD2; j_call: TRBJ2-1; v_call: TRBV4-1; cdr3_length: 16
cdr3_nt: TGCGCCAGCAGCGAGGGACTAGCGGGAGGACGGATTCAAGAGACCCAGTACTTC; cdr3_aa: CASSEGLAGGRIQETQYF; clone_size: .; d_call: TRBD2; j_call: TRBJ2-5; v_call: TRBV5-1; cdr3_length: 18
cdr3_nt: TGTGCCAGCAGCGTAGGCGGGGGGGGTGAAAAACTGTTTTTT; cdr3_aa: CASSVGGGGEKLFF; clone_size: .; d_call: .; j_call: TRBJ1-4; v_call: TRBV9; cdr3_length: 14
cdr3_nt: TGTGCCAGCAGAGACAGGGCGTCACCGGGGGAGCTGTTTTTT; cdr3_aa: CASRDRASPGELFF; clone_size: .; d_call: TRBD1; j_call: TRBJ2-2; v_call: TRBV2; cdr3_length: 14
cdr3_nt: TGCAGCGTTGGATCCGGCACCGGGGAGCTGTTTTTT; cdr3_aa: CSVGSGTGELFF; clone_size: .; d_call: .; j_call: TRBJ2-2; v_call: TRBV29-1; cdr3_length: 12
cdr3_nt: TGTGCCAGCAGTTTGGCCCTCGACAGGGTCTCCTACGAGCAGTACTTC; cdr3_aa: CASSLALDRVSYEQYF; clone_size: .; d_call: TRBD1; j_call: TRBJ2-7; v_call: TRBV28; cdr3_length: 16
cdr3_nt: TGTGCCAGCAGCCCATCCCCGGGACAGAAAGAGACCCAGTACTTC; cdr3_aa: CASSPSPGQKETQYF; clone_size: .; d_call: TRBD1; j_call: TRBJ2-5; v_call: TRBV11-2; cdr3_length: 15
cdr3_nt: TGTGCCAGCCCGGTGACGGGAGGTGGGAATGAGCAGTTCTTC; cdr3_aa: CASPVTGGGNEQFF; clone_size: .; d_call: TRBD2; j_call: TRBJ2-1; v_call: TRBV2; cdr3_length: 14
cdr3_nt: TGCGCCAGCAGCTTGGACTTTCTGAACACTGAAGCTTTCTTT; cdr3_aa: CASSLDFLNTEAFF; clone_size: .; d_call: .; j_call: TRBJ1-1; v_call: TRBV5-1; cdr3_length: 14
cdr3_nt: TGCGCCAGCAGCTGGCGGGGGGTAGCGGGAGGCCTGGAGACCCAGTACTTC; cdr3_aa: CASSWRGVAGGLETQYF; clone_size: .; d_call: TRBD2; j_call: TRBJ2-5; v_call: TRBV5-1; cdr3_length: 17
cdr3_nt: TGTGCCAGCAGCTTTAGCGCGGGTTCGACCTACGAGCAGTACTTC; cdr3_aa: CASSFSAGSTYEQYF; clone_size: once; d_call: .; j_call: TRBJ2-7; v_call: TRBV5-4; cdr3_length: 15
cdr3_nt: TGTGCCAGCAGCTCCGGAGTCGTCACAGATACGCAGTATTTT; cdr3_aa: CASSSGVVTDTQYF; clone_size: .; d_call: .; j_call: TRBJ2-3; v_call: TRBV7-2; cdr3_length: 14
cdr3_nt: TGTGCCAGCAAAACACAGGGACGGGGCTACACCTTC; cdr3_aa: CASKTQGRGYTF; clone_size: once; d_call: .; j_call: TRBJ1-2; v_call: TRBV10-3; cdr3_length: 12
cdr3_nt: TGTGCTAGTGGTTTGGGAGGCGTCCTAGGCTACACCTTC; cdr3_aa: CASGLGGVLGYTF; clone_size: .; d_call: .; j_call: TRBJ1-2; v_call: TRBV12-5; cdr3_length: 13
cdr3_nt: TGTGCCAGCAGCACCGGACTAGCGGGCTACTCCTACGAGCAGTACTTC; cdr3_aa: CASSTGLAGYSYEQYF; clone_size: .; d_call: TRBD2; j_call: TRBJ2-7; v_call: TRBV7-2; cdr3_length: 16
cdr3_nt: TGCGCCAGCAGCCCTACGCAGGGGCAGGCAGATACGCAGTATTTT; cdr3_aa: CASSPTQGQADTQYF; clone_size: .; d_call: .; j_call: TRBJ2-3; v_call: TRBV4-1; cdr3_length: 15
cdr3_nt: TGTGCCAGCAGCTTTGACACCTATGAAGCTTTCTTT; cdr3_aa: CASSFDTYEAFF; clone_size: .; d_call: .; j_call: TRBJ1-1; v_call: TRBV7-2; cdr3_length: 12
cdr3_nt: TGTGCCAGCAGTTTTGGGAGTTACCCCTACGAGCAGTACTTC; cdr3_aa: CASSFGSYPYEQYF; clone_size: .; d_call: .; j_call: TRBJ2-7; v_call: TRBV28; cdr3_length: 14
cdr3_nt: TGTGCCGGGAACAGGGTTAGGGACTATGGCTACACCTTC; cdr3_aa: CAGNRVRDYGYTF; clone_size: .; d_call: .; j_call: TRBJ1-2; v_call: TRBV30; cdr3_length: 13
cdr3_nt: TGTGCCAGCAGCTCTTTACTAGCGGGAGTCTTTAGAACCGGGGAGCTGTTTTTT; cdr3_aa: CASSSLLAGVFRTGELFF; clone_size: .; d_call: TRBD2; j_call: TRBJ2-2; v_call: TRBV7-9; cdr3_length: 18
cdr3_nt: TGTGCCAGCAGTTATGCGAGCTCCTACGAGCAGTACTTC; cdr3_aa: CASSYASSYEQYF; clone_size: .; d_call: .; j_call: TRBJ2-7; v_call: TRBV27; cdr3_length: 13
cdr3_nt: TGTGCCAGCAGTTTAATGCCGACAGGTCCCTACGAGCAGTACTTC; cdr3_aa: CASSLMPTGPYEQYF; clone_size: .; d_call: .; j_call: TRBJ2-7; v_call: TRBV28; cdr3_length: 15
cdr3_nt: TGCAGCGTTGATGGAGGGAGCACAGATACGCAGTATTTT; cdr3_aa: CSVDGGSTDTQYF; clone_size: .; d_call: .; j_call: TRBJ2-3; v_call: TRBV29-1; cdr3_length: 13
cdr3_nt: TGCGCCAGCAGCCCTGGACAGGGTTATGATACGCAGTATTTT; cdr3_aa: CASSPGQGYDTQYF; clone_size: .; d_call: TRBD1; j_call: TRBJ2-3; v_call: TRBV5-1; cdr3_length: 14
cdr3_nt: TGTGCCAGCAGCTTAGCTTACAGGAACACCGGGGAGCTGTTTTTT; cdr3_aa: CASSLAYRNTGELFF; clone_size: .; d_call: .; j_call: TRBJ2-2; v_call: TRBV7-6; cdr3_length: 15
cdr3_nt: TGTGCCAGCGGGGACAGGTACCAAGAGACCCAGTACTTC; cdr3_aa: CASGDRYQETQYF; clone_size: .; d_call: TRBD1; j_call: TRBJ2-5; v_call: TRBV2; cdr3_length: 13
cdr3_nt: TGTGCCAGCAGCAAAGAGAGCAACAGCATCTATGGCTACACCTTC; cdr3_aa: CASSKESNSIYGYTF; clone_size: .; d_call: .; j_call: TRBJ1-2; v_call: TRBV21-1; cdr3_length: 15
cdr3_nt: TGCGCCAGCAGCTTTCGAGGGACCGGGGAGCTGTTTTTT; cdr3_aa: CASSFRGTGELFF; clone_size: .; d_call: .; j_call: TRBJ2-2; v_call: TRBV5-1; cdr3_length: 13
cdr3_nt: TGTGCCAGCAGTTTTAGGGCCACAGGGGATCAGGAAAAACTGTTTTTT; cdr3_aa: CASSFRATGDQEKLFF; clone_size: .; d_call: TRBD1; j_call: TRBJ1-4; v_call: TRBV27; cdr3_length: 16
cdr3_nt: TGTGCCAGCAGCGGCGGTTGGGACAGGGCCCATGAGCAGTTCTTC; cdr3_aa: CASSGGWDRAHEQFF; clone_size: .; d_call: TRBD1; j_call: TRBJ2-1; v_call: TRBV7-8; cdr3_length: 15
cdr3_nt: TGTGCCTGGAGAGGAGGGACTAGCGCGAGAACCGGGGAGCTGTTTTTT; cdr3_aa: CAWRGGTSARTGELFF; clone_size: .; d_call: TRBD2; j_call: TRBJ2-2; v_call: TRBV30; cdr3_length: 16
cdr3_nt: TGTGCCAGCAAGAAGGGGACAGGCTTTTACGAGCAGTACTTC; cdr3_aa: CASKKGTGFYEQYF; clone_size: .; d_call: TRBD1; j_call: TRBJ2-7; v_call: TRBV6-1; cdr3_length: 14
cdr3_nt: TGTGCCAGCAGCGGGGACGGGAGGGTGTACAATGAGCAGTTCTTC; cdr3_aa: CASSGDGRVYNEQFF; clone_size: .; d_call: TRBD2; j_call: TRBJ2-1; v_call: TRBV5-6; cdr3_length: 15
cdr3_nt: TGCGCCAGCAGCTCTTCCTACGAGCAGTACTTC; cdr3_aa: CASSSSYEQYF; clone_size: .; d_call: .; j_call: TRBJ2-7; v_call: TRBV5-1; cdr3_length: 11
cdr3_nt: TGTGCCAGTAGTATATCCTGGAACACTGAAGCTTTCTTT; cdr3_aa: CASSISWNTEAFF; clone_size: .; d_call: .; j_call: TRBJ1-1; v_call: TRBV19; cdr3_length: 13
cdr3_nt: TGTGCCAGCAGTACTACGGGACTAGCGGGAGATAAGTCCGGGGAGCTGTTTTTT; cdr3_aa: CASSTTGLAGDKSGELFF; clone_size: .; d_call: TRBD2; j_call: TRBJ2-2; v_call: TRBV27; cdr3_length: 18
cdr3_nt: TGTGCCAGCAGTCATGCCAGGGGCACAGATACGCAGTATTTT; cdr3_aa: CASSHARGTDTQYF; clone_size: once; d_call: .; j_call: TRBJ2-3; v_call: TRBV27; cdr3_length: 14
cdr3_nt: TGTGCCAGCAGCTTTGAACGGGAACGCGAAGCTTTCTTT; cdr3_aa: CASSFEREREAFF; clone_size: .; d_call: .; j_call: TRBJ1-1; v_call: TRBV7-2; cdr3_length: 13
cdr3_nt: TGTGCCAGCAGCTTTCAGGTACCCCCGAGCGAGCAGTACTTC; cdr3_aa: CASSFQVPPSEQYF; clone_size: .; d_call: .; j_call: TRBJ2-7; v_call: TRBV7-8; cdr3_length: 14
cdr3_nt: TGTGCCAGCTCACCGGGCCAGGGGAACATTCAGTACTTC; cdr3_aa: CASSPGQGNIQYF; clone_size: .; d_call: .; j_call: TRBJ2-4; v_call: TRBV18; cdr3_length: 13
cdr3_nt: TGTGCCAGCTCACCCCTGGGCCAGAACCTTGGGCAGTTCTTC; cdr3_aa: CASSPLGQNLGQFF; clone_size: once; d_call: .; j_call: TRBJ2-1; v_call: TRBV18; cdr3_length: 14
cdr3_nt: TGTGCCAGCAGGTTGGACAGGGATTCCTACAATGAGCAGTTCTTC; cdr3_aa: CASRLDRDSYNEQFF; clone_size: .; d_call: TRBD1; j_call: TRBJ2-1; v_call: TRBV7-3; cdr3_length: 15
cdr3_nt: TGTGCCAGCAGCCCACGACTAGCGGGAAAGGAGCAGTTCTTC; cdr3_aa: CASSPRLAGKEQFF; clone_size: .; d_call: TRBD2; j_call: TRBJ2-1; v_call: TRBV7-2; cdr3_length: 14
cdr3_nt: TGTGCCAGCAGCTCCCCCGGGACAGGGAACACTGAAGCTTTCTTT; cdr3_aa: CASSSPGTGNTEAFF; clone_size: few; d_call: TRBD1; j_call: TRBJ1-1; v_call: TRBV2; cdr3_length: 15
cdr3_nt: TGTGCTAGTGGTACACCAGATACGCAGTATTTT; cdr3_aa: CASGTPDTQYF; clone_size: .; d_call: .; j_call: TRBJ2-3; v_call: TRBV12-5; cdr3_length: 11
cdr3_nt: TGCAGCGTTGGAGGTTCTAGCACTGAAGCTTTCTTT; cdr3_aa: CSVGGSSTEAFF; clone_size: .; d_call: .; j_call: TRBJ1-1; v_call: TRBV29-1; cdr3_length: 12